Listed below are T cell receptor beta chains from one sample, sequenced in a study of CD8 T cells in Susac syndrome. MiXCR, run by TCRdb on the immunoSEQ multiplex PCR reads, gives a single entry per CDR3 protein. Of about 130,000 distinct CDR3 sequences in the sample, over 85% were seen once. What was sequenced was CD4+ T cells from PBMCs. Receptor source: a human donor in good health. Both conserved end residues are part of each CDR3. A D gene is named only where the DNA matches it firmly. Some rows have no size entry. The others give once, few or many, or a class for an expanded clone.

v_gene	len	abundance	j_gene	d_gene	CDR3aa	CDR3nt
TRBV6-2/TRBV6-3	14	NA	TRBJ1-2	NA	CASSSDGSAYGYTF	TGTGCCAGCAGTTCCGATGGGTCAGCGTATGGCTACACCTTC
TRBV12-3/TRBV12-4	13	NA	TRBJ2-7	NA	CASSFGSSYEQYF	TGTGCCAGCAGTTTTGGGTCCTCCTACGAGCAGTACTTC
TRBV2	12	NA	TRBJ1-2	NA	CASSVAILGYTF	TGTGCCAGCAGTGTTGCCATTTTAGGCTACACCTTC
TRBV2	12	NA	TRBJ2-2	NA	CASRQITGELFF	TGTGCCAGTAGACAAATTACCGGGGAGCTGTTTTTT
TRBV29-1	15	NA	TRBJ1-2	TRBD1	CSADPVTGGHYGYTF	TGCAGCGCCGACCCGGTGACAGGGGGACACTATGGCTACACCTTC
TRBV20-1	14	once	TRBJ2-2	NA	CSASMRSGTGELFF	TGCAGTGCTAGCATGCGGTCGGGCACCGGGGAGCTGTTTTTT
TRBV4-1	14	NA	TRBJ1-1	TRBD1	CASSHLDRAPEAFF	TGCGCCAGCAGCCACCTAGACAGGGCGCCTGAAGCTTTCTTT
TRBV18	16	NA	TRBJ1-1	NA	CASSWASGRLNTEAFF	TGTGCCAGCTCATGGGCTTCGGGCAGACTGAACACTGAAGCTTTCTTT
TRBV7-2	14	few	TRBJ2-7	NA	CASSLDRESYEQYF	TGTGCCAGCAGCTTAGACAGAGAGAGCTACGAGCAGTACTTC
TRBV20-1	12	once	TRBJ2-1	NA	CSAYVSSGEQFF	TGCAGTGCTTACGTTAGCTCGGGTGAGCAGTTCTTC
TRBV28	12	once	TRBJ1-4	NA	CATKEVNEKLFF	TGTGCCACCAAAGAGGTGAATGAAAAACTGTTTTTT
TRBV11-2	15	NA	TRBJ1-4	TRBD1	CASSPRQGQNEKLFF	TGTGCCAGCAGCCCTCGACAGGGGCAGAATGAAAAACTGTTTTTT
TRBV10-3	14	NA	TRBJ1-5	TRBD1	CAISWDRASRPQHF	TGTGCCATCAGCTGGGACAGGGCTTCGCGGCCCCAGCATTTT
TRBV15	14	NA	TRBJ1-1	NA	CATSRDQGYTEAFF	TGTGCCACCAGCAGAGATCAGGGCTACACTGAAGCTTTCTTT
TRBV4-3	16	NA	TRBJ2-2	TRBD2	CASSQVPEGGVGELFF	TGCGCCAGCAGCCAAGTCCCGGAGGGAGGGGTCGGGGAGCTGTTTTTT
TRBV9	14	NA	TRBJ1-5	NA	CASSVDRNNQPQHF	TGTGCCAGCAGCGTAGACAGAAACAATCAGCCCCAGCATTTT
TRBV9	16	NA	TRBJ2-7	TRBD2	CASSPSAGTSGYEQYF	TGTGCCAGCAGCCCCTCCGCCGGGACTAGCGGCTACGAGCAGTACTTC
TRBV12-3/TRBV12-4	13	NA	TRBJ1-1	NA	CASSSLSNTEAFF	TGTGCCAGCAGTTCATTGTCAAACACTGAAGCTTTCTTT
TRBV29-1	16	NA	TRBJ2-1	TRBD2	CSVDRPGGSSYNEQFF	TGCAGCGTTGACCGCCCAGGCGGGAGCTCCTACAATGAGCAGTTCTTC
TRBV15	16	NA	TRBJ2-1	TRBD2	CATSRDRLAGYNEQFF	TGTGCCACCAGCAGAGATCGGCTAGCGGGGTACAATGAGCAGTTCTTC
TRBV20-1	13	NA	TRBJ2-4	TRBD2	CSASGGRGNIQYF	TGCAGTGCTAGCGGCGGGCGGGGGAACATTCAGTACTTC
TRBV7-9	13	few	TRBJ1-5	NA	CASSLAGDQPQHF	TGTGCCAGCAGCTTAGCGGGGGATCAGCCCCAGCATTTT
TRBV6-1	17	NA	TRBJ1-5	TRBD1	CASSDLGQGNSNQPQHF	TGTGCCAGCAGTGACTTGGGACAGGGAAATAGCAATCAGCCCCAGCATTTT
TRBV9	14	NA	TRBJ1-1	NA	CASSVGRGNTEAFF	TGTGCCAGCAGCGTAGGGCGGGGCAACACTGAAGCTTTCTTT
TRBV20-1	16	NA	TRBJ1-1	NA	CSASGGRRSLGTEAFF	TGCAGTGCTTCCGGGGGGCGCCGATCGTTGGGCACTGAAGCTTTCTTT
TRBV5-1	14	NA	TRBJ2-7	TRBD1	CASSLEGASYEQYF	TGCGCCAGCAGCTTGGAGGGGGCCTCCTACGAGCAGTACTTC
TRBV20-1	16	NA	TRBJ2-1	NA	CSAIPSDMKTYNEQFF	TGCAGTGCTATCCCCTCGGACATGAAGACCTACAATGAGCAGTTCTTC
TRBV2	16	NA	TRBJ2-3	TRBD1	CASSLTRTGQTDTQYF	TGTGCCAGCAGCCTTACCCGGACAGGGCAAACAGATACGCAGTATTTT
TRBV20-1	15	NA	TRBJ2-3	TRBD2	CSANTALAVTDTQYF	TGCAGTGCTAACACGGCACTAGCGGTCACAGATACGCAGTATTTT
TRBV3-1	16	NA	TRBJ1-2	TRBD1	CASSQEVTGDRVGYTF	TGTGCCAGCAGCCAAGAGGTGACCGGGGACAGGGTTGGCTACACCTTC
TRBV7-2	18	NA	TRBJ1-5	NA	CASSLPRGTTLIGQPQHF	TGTGCCAGCAGCTTACCGAGGGGGACTACCCTCATTGGTCAGCCCCAGCATTTT
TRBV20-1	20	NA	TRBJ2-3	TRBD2	CSAGEFTSGRIPASTDTQYF	TGCAGTGCTGGTGAATTTACTAGCGGGAGGATCCCGGCTAGCACAGATACGCAGTATTTT
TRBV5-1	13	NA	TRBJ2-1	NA	CASSLDNNNEQFF	TGCGCCAGCAGCTTGGACAACAACAATGAGCAGTTCTTC
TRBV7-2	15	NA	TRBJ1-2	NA	CASSISPLGNYGYTF	TGTGCCAGCAGCATCTCTCCCCTAGGGAACTATGGCTACACCTTC
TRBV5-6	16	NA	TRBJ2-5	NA	CASSEDRGLYQETQYF	TGTGCCAGCAGCGAGGACAGAGGGCTTTACCAAGAGACCCAGTACTTC
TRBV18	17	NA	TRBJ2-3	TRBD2	CASSSPRLAGSTDTQYF	TGTGCCAGCTCCTCACCCCGGCTAGCGGGAAGCACAGATACGCAGTATTTT
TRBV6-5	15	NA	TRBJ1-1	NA	CASSLNGDMNTEAFF	TGTGCCAGCAGCCTAAACGGGGACATGAACACTGAAGCTTTCTTT
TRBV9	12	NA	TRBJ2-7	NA	CASSGQVNEQYF	TGTGCCAGCAGCGGACAGGTTAACGAGCAGTACTTC
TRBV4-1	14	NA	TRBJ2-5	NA	CASSQGWGEETQYF	TGCGCCAGCAGCCAAGGTTGGGGGGAAGAGACCCAGTACTTC
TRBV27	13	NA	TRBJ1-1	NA	CASTPEGGTEAFF	TGTGCCAGCACCCCGGAGGGGGGGACTGAAGCTTTCTTT
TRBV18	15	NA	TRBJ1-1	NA	CASSHSQEGGTEAFF	TGTGCCAGCTCACACTCGCAGGAAGGTGGAACTGAAGCTTTCTTT
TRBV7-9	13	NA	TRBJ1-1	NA	CASSLSVNTEAFF	TGTGCCAGCAGCTTGTCAGTGAACACTGAAGCTTTCTTT
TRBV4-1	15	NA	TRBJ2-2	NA	CASSQDPHSTGELFF	TGCGCCAGCAGCCAAGATCCACACAGCACCGGGGAGCTGTTTTTT
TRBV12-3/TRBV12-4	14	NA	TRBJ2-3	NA	CASSRTGGRDTQYF	TGTGCCAGCAGTCGCACAGGCGGTCGGGATACGCAGTATTTT
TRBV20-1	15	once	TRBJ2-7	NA	CSARELRGSPYEQYF	TGCAGTGCTAGAGAATTGAGAGGTTCTCCCTACGAGCAGTACTTC
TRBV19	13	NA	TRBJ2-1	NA	CASRHDSYNEQFF	TGTGCCAGTAGACACGACAGTTACAATGAGCAGTTCTTC
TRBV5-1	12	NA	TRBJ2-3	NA	CASTGYADTQYF	TGCGCCAGCACGGGGTACGCAGATACGCAGTATTTT
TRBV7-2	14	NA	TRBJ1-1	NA	CASSSDGRKGEAFF	TGTGCCAGCAGCTCGGACGGCCGGAAAGGTGAAGCTTTCTTT
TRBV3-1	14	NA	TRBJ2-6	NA	CASSQVLQGAVLTF	TGTGCCAGCAGCCAGGTCTTACAGGGAGCCGTCCTGACTTTC
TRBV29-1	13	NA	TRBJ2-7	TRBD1	CSVETDRDYEQYF	TGCAGCGTTGAAACAGACAGGGATTACGAGCAGTACTTC
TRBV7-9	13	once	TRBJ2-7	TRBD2	CASSGLAKWEQYF	TGTGCCAGCAGCGGACTAGCGAAATGGGAGCAGTACTTC
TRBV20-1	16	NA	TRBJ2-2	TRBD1	CSARFWAQGANGELFF	TGCAGTGCTAGATTTTGGGCACAGGGGGCGAACGGGGAGCTGTTTTTT
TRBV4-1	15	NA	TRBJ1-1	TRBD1	CASSQYPSLGQEAFF	TGCGCCAGCAGCCAATATCCGTCTCTGGGACAGGAAGCTTTCTTT
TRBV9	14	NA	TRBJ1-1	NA	CASSVSGVNTEAFF	TGTGCCAGCAGCGTGTCGGGGGTGAACACTGAAGCTTTCTTT
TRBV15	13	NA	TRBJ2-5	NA	CATSGHGQETQYF	TGTGCCACCAGCGGCCACGGCCAAGAGACCCAGTACTTC